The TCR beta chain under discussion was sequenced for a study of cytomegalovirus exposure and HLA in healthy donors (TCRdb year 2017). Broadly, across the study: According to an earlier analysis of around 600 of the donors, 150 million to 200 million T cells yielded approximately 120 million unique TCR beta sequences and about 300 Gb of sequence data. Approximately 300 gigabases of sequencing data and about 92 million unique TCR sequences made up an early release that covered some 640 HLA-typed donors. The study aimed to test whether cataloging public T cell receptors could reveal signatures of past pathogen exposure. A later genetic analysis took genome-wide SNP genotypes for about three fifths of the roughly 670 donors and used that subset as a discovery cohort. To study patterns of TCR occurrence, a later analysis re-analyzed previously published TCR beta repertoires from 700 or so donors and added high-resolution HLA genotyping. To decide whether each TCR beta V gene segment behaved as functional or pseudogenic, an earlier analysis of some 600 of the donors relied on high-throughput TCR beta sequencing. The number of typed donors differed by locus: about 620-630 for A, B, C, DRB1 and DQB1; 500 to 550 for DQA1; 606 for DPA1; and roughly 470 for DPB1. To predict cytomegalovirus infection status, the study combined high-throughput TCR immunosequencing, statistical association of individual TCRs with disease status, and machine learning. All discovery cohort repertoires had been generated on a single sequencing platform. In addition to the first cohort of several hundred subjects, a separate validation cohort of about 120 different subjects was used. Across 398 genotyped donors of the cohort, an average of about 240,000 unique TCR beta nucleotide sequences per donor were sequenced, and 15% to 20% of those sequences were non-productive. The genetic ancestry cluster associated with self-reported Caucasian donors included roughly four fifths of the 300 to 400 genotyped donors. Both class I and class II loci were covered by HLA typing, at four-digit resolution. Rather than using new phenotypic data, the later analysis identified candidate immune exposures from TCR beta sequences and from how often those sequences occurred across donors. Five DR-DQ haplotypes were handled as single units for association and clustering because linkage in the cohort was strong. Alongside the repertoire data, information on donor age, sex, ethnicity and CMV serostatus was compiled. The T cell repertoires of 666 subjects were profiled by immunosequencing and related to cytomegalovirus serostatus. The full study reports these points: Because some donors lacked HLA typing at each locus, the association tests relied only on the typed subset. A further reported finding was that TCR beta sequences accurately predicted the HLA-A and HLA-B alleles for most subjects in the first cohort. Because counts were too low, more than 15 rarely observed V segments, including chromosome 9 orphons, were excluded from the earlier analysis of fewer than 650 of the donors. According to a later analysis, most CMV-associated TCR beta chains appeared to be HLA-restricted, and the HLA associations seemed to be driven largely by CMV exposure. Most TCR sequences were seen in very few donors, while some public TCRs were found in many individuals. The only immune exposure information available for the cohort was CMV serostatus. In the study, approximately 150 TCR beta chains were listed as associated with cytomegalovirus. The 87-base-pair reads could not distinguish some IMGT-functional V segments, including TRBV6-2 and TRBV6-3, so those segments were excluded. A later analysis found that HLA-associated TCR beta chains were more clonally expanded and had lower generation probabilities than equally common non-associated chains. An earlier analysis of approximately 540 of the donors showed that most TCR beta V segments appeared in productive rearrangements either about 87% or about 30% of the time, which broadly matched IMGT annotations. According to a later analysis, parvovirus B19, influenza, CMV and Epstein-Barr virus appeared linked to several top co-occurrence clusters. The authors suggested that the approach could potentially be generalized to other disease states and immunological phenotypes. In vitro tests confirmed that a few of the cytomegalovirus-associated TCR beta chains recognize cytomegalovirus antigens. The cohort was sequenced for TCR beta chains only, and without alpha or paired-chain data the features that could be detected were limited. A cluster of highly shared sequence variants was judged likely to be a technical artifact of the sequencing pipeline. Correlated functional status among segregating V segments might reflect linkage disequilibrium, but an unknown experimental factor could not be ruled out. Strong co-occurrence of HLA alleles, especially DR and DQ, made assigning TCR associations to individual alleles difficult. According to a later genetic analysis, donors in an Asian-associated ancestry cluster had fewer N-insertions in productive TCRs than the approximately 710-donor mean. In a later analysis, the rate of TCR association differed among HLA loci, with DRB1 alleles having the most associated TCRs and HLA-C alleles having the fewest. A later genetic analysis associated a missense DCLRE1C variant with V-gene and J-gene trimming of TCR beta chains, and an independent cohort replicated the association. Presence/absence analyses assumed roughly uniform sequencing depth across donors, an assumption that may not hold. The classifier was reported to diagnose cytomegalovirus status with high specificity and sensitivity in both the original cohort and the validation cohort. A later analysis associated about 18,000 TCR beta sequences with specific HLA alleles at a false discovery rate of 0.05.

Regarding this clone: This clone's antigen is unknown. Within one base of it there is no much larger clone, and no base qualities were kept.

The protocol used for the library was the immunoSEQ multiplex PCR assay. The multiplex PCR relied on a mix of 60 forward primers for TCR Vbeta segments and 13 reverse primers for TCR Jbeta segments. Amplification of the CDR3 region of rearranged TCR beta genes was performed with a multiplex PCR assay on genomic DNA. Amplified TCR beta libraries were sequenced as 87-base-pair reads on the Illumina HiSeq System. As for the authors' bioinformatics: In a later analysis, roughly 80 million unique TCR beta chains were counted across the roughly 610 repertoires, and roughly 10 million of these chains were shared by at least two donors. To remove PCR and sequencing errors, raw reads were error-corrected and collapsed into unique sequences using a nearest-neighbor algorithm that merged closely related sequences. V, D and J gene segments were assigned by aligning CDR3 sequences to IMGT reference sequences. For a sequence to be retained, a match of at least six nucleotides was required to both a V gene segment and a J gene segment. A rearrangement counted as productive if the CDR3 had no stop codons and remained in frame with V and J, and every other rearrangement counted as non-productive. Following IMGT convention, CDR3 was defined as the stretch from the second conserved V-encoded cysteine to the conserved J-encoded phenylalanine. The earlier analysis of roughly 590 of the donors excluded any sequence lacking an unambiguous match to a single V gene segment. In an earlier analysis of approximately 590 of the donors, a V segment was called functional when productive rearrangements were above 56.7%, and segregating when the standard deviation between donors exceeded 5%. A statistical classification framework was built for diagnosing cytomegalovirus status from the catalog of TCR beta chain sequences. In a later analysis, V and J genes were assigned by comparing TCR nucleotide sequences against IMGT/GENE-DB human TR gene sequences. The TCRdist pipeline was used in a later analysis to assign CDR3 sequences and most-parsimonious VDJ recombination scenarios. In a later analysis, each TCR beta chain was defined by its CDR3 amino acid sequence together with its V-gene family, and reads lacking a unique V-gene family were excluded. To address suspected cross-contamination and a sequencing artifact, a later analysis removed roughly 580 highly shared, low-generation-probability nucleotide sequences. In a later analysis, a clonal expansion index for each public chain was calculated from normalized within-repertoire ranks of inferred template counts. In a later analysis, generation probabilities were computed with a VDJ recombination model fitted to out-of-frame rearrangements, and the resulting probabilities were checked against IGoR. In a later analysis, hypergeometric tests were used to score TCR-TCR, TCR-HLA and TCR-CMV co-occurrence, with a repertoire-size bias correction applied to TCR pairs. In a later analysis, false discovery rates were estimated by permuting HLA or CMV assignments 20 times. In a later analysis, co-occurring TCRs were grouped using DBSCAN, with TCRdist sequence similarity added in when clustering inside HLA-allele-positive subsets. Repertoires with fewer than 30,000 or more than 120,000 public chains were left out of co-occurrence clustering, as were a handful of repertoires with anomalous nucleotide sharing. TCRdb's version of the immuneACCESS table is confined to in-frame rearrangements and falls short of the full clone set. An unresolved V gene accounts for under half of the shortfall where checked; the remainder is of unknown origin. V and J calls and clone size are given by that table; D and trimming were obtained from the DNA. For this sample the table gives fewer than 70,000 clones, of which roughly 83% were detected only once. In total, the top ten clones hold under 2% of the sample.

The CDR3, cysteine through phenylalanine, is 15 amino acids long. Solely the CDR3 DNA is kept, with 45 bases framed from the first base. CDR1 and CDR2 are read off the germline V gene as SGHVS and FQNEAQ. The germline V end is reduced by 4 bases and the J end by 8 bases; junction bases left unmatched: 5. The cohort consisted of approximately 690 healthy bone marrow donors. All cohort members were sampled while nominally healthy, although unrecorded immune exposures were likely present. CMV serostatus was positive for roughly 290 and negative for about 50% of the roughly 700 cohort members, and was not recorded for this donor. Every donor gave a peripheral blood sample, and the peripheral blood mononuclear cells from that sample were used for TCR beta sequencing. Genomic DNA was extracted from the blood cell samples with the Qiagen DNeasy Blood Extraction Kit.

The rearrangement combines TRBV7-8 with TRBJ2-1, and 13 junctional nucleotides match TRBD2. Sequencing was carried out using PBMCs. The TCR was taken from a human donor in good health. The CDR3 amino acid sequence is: CASSSGLAGEYEQFF. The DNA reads TGTGCCAGCAGCTCCGGACTAGCGGGAGAGTATGAGCAGTTCTTC.